The clone carrying this TCR beta chain was detected once. Its antigen remains unidentified. This entry comes from a study of OX40 agonist ivuxolimab in advanced cancers. Overall study findings and caveats: CD8+ T cells (on average) carried more expanded clones than CD4+ T cells.

Profiling relied on immunoSEQ multiplex PCR, and the TCRdb table lists in-frame clones only, not all of them. The repertoire includes about 85,000 clones, around 86% of them detected once, and 0.3% to 0.4% sits in the top ten. Germline CDR1 reads MNHEY; CDR2 reads SVGAGI. The CDR3 totals 14 residues. V was clipped by 4 bases and J by 2 bases; unmatched bases: 1. The source was CD4+ or CD8+ T cells sorted from blood, collected in a trial of the OX40 agonist ivuxolimab. The TCR was taken from an adult with an advanced solid tumor such as melanoma, head and neck, liver or kidney cancer. The chain recombines TRBV6-5 with TRBJ2-5, with 10 bases lining up with TRBD1. The CDR3 sequence is CASSWGQGQETQYF. CDR3 nucleotides: TGTGCCAGCAGTTGGGGACAGGGGCAAGAGACCCAGTACTTC.